This T cell receptor (beta chain) derives from a study of T cells in Graves' hyperthyroidism and ophthalmopathy (dated by TCRdb to the late 2010s). At the level of the whole study: Peripheral blood samples were taken at initial diagnosis, before any treatment was given. In about 6 Graves' hyperthyroidism patients, the study also compared T-cell repertoires from thyroid tissue with T-cell repertoires from blood. To identify TCR V-J signatures that set the groups apart, the researchers used a discovery cohort of 95 to 100 patients, made up of under 50 with Graves' ophthalmopathy and about 55 with stable Graves' hyperthyroidism. Whether ophthalmopathy could be predicted prospectively was tested in an independent validation cohort made up of about 18 hyperthyroidism patients plus 17 patients who later progressed to ophthalmopathy. After blood sampling, hyperthyroidism patients were treated with methimazole at a starting dose of 30 mg daily, and ophthalmopathy patients were treated with high-dose intravenous methylprednisolone. The paper reports TCR Vbeta CDR3 sequencing of 135 peripheral blood samples: some 41 ophthalmopathy, approximately 74 hyperthyroidism and approximately 17 progressor patients. The 85 to 100 discovery patients were randomly split 7:3 into training and test sets. Overall results and qualifications from the work: Sample size was not statistically predetermined, and blinding of investigators to group allocation was not performed. In validation, the model predicted progression to ophthalmopathy a median of roughly 6.5 months before onset, with over 60% sensitivity and about 72% specificity. Blood samples also contained most of the expanded thyroid clonotypes (frequency above 0.001), which suggests that blood repertoires may reflect thyroid immune responses. Ophthalmopathy was separated from stable hyperthyroidism by a 13 V-J signature model, with approximately 86% sensitivity and 81% to 83% specificity obtained in cross-validation and 80%/75% obtained in testing.

TCR beta CDR3 regions were amplified from RNA transcripts. A first-round RT-PCR of the TCR CDR3 used the HTBI primer set with the Qiagen OneStep RT-PCR kit. A second multiplex PCR round built the libraries, followed by size selection and purification. Sequencing of the libraries was done on an Illumina HiSeq2000 using paired-end 100 bp reads. The paper's data handling went like this. SOAPnuke was used to process the raw data, with reads discarded if the reads contained adapters or uncalled bases, had a mean Phred below 15, or lacked an exact constant-primer or identifier match. High-quality paired reads were merged with COPE v1.2.5, and unique nucleotide sequences were defined as clonotypes. MiTCR v1.1 was used to align clonotypes to the IMGT TRBV, TRBD and TRBJ reference segments. The analysis was restricted to V-J combinations with a frequency above 0.0001, which together covered approximately 99% of the repertoires. The TCS score was defined as the ratio of F50 (clonal expansion) to E x V (chaos), calculated using BLOSUM62-based TCRdist between CDR3 peptides within each V-J. Welch's t-statistics and random forest reduced roughly 540 V-J features to 10 to 15, which were used in a naive Bayes classifier (R e1071). The similarity between thyroid and blood repertoires was quantified using the Morisita-Horn index. Using fastp at Q25 and MiXCR, TCRdb reprocessed the public reads and kept productive beta chains. For every CDR3 protein sequence, its rows merge into one entry that carries the most common genes and DNA. TCRdb, not the original authors, processed these V and J calls. Across this sample there are around 700,000 distinct CDR3 sequences, with around 40% seen only once. The ten largest clones take up roughly 30% of the sample.

As encoded in the germline V gene, CDR1 is SQVTM while CDR2 is ANQGSEA. Counted from cysteine to phenylalanine, this CDR3 has 11 amino acids. Just the 33-base CDR3 DNA is kept, in frame starting at base 1. Cut back by 4 bases and 4 bases, the V and J ends lie 7 bases apart. Stable Graves' hyperthyroidism was defined as the absence of progression to ophthalmopathy over 18 months of follow-up. The hyperthyroidism patients were between 18 and 65 years old and newly diagnosed, with a disease duration of less than 2 months. The study excluded patients with uncontrolled infections, other autoimmune diseases, pregnancy or lactation. Clinical symptoms, serum thyroxine and TRAb, thyroid ultrasound, and orbital computed tomography formed the basis for the diagnoses. PBMCs were separated from under 12 ml of fresh peripheral blood using Ficoll-Paque density gradient centrifugation. Trizol reagent was used to extract total RNA, and RNA quality was then checked on an Agilent 2100 Bioanalyzer.

There are many counts of this clonotype. Its binding antigen is unknown. Nothing much larger sits one base from this clone, and base qualities are not available. Recombination joined TRBV29-1 with TRBJ1-2; a confident D gene designation cannot be given. The sequenced sample consisted of blood. The TCR originated in a woman in her 40s with Graves' hyperthyroidism. The sequenced DNA is TGCAGCGTTGGTGGGAGCTATGGCTACACCTTC. It codes for CSVGGSYGYTF.